The source of this T cell receptor (beta chain) is a study of PD-1 blockade in mismatch repair-deficient tumors (dated by TCRdb to about 2017). The study in broad terms: Between September 2013 and late 2016, the trial enrolled 86 consecutive patients with some twelve types of mismatch repair-deficient cancer, all of whom had received prior treatment and were progressing. Deep sequencing of TCR CDR3 regions was used to track tumor-associated T cell clones in peripheral blood of patients responding to PD-1 blockade.

Library method: the immunoSEQ multiplex PCR assay. TCRdb carries this immuneACCESS record with in-frame sequences only. Its versions omit some clonotypes, under half of them owing to an unresolved V gene in the studies checked, with the rest unexplained. The sample has about 39,000 clones on record, over 70% of them singletons. Around 1% of the sample is held by the ten biggest clonotypes. The CDR3 sequence holds 14 residues, the cysteine and phenylalanine included. CDR3 DNA only is kept here, 42 bases in frame from base 1. The germline V gene (reference sequence) supplies CDR1 LNHDA and CDR2 SQIVND. The V end gives up 6 bases and the J end 6 bases, leaving 6 bases in the junction not matched to a gene. Remarks on this clone: The specificity of this receptor is unknown. No clone much larger than this one lies a single base away; base qualities are absent.

On the study overall, not on this receptor specifically: Tumor-resident clones, often undetectable in blood before treatment, expanded rapidly after pembrolizumab and then contracted, generally before radiologic responses.

For each enrolled patient, mismatch repair deficiency was established using either polymerase chain reaction or immunohistochemistry. TCR sequencing was performed for three patients who responded to pembrolizumab therapy. The phase II trial prospectively tested pembrolizumab PD-1 blockade in advanced mismatch repair-deficient cancers regardless of tissue of origin. Peripheral blood T cell samples were gathered serially, both before PD-1 blockade started and at multiple time points afterward. The timing of each blood sample was reported as weeks after the first dose of pembrolizumab. The V gene is TRBV19 and the J gene is TRBJ1-2, and 11 junction bases match TRBD1. The sequence derives from an adult with mismatch repair-deficient cancer. Source: PBMCs, taken about 40 weeks after starting pembrolizumab. In nucleotide form, the sequence is TGTGCCAGTAGCAGGACAGGGGGCGCGGATGGCTACACCTTC. This is translated as CASSRTGGADGYTF. The CDR3 plus the reference TRBV19 and TRBJ1-2 genes for the other parts give the full variable domain: DGGITQSPKYLFRKEGQNVTLSCEQNLNHDAMYWYRQDPGQGLRLIYYSQIVNDFQKGDIAEGYSVSREKKESFPLTVTSAQKNPTAFYLCASSRTGGADGYTFGSGTRLTVV.